This T cell receptor (beta chain) came from a study of T-cell reconstitution after alpha-beta-depleted transplantation in children. Study-wide points: Recipient T cells and thymic progenitors that survived gave rise to the high TCRbeta diversity observed at day 60 in some patients. In patients about two months after transplant, alpha-beta T cells reportedly arose from several hundred expanded graft clones. Most T-cell counts and diversity one year after the transplant came from T cells that were newly produced.

This clonotype was seen a few times. The antigen is unknown. With 7 bases removed from V and 4 bases from J, the gap between germline ends came to 20 bases. CDR3 length: 16 residues. Library preparation (for TCRbeta) was performed with unique molecular identifiers. TCRdb independently ran MiXCR on the PCR reads; one entry per CDR3 protein. The sample has more than 200,000 distinct CDR3 sequences, around 25% seen once. This clonotype was obtained from a girl aged 2-10 years with Fanconi anemia, due to receive a stem cell transplant. This chain uses TRBV23-1 with TRBJ2-1; D perhaps matches TRBD2 (6 bases). TRBV23-1 is annotated as an ORF whose role is uncertain. The sequenced sample was PBMCs, obtained before TCRalphabeta/CD19-depleted stem cell transplant. This CDR3 reads CASTRSGAGIYNEQFF. CDR3 DNA: TGCGCCAGCACCCGATCCGGGGCGGGAATTTACAATGAGCAGTTCTTC.